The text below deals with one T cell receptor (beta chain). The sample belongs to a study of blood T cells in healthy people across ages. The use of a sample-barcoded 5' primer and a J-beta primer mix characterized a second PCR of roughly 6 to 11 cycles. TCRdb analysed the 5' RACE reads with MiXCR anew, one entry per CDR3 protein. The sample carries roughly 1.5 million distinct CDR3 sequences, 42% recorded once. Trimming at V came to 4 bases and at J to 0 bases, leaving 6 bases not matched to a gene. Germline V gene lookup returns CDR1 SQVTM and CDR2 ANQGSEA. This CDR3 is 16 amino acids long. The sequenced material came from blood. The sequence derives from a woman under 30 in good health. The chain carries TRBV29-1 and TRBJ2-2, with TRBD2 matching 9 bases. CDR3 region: CSVAASGASNTGELFF. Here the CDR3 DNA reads TGCAGCGTTGCGGCTAGCGGGGCGTCGAACACCGGGGAGCTGTTTTTT.